This T cell receptor beta chain was captured by sequencing in a study of regulatory T cells in long-lasting Graves disease. Time point denoted: persistent/refractory GD, antithyroid drugs over 5 years with positive TRAb. Isolated PBMC RNA provided the starting material for the TCR library. TCR beta libraries were built with iRepertoire HTBI primers and Arm-PCR of CDR3 regions. A single record per CDR3 protein comes from TCRdb applying MiXCR to the multiplex PCR reads. Of 300,000 to 350,000 distinct CDR3 sequences listed, around a fifth are singletons. The V segment lost 3 bases and the J segment 7 bases; nucleotides outside the gene matches: 11. This CDR3 spans 17 amino acids. Germline-derived CDR1 and CDR2 are MDHEN and SYDVKM.

This specimen consisted of peripheral blood mononuclear cells (PBMCs), obtained when the disease was refractory, from a patient treated with antithyroid drugs. This TCR was recovered from a female donor with Graves disease. J is TRBJ2-2 and V is TRBV28, with TRBD1 matching over 10 bases. The CDR3 nucleotides read TGTGCCAGCAGTTTCCATTACGGGGACAGGGGAAACGGGGAGCTGTTTTTT. This gives the protein CASSFHYGDRGNGELFF.